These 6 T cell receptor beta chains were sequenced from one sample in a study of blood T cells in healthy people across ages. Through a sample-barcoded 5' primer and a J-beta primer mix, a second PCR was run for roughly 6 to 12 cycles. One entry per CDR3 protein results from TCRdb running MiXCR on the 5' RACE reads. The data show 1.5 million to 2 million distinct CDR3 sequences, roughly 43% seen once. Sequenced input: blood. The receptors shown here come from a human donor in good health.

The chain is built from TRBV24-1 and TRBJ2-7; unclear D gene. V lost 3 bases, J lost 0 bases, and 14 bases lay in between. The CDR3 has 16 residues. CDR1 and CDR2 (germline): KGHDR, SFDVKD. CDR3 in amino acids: CATSDLEKKSSYEQYF. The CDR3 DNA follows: TGTGCCACCAGTGATCTCGAGAAAAAAAGCTCCTACGAGCAGTACTTC.

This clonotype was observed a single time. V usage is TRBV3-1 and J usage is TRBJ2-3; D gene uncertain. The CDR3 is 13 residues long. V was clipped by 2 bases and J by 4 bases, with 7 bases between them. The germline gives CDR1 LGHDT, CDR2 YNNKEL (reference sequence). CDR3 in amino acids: CASSQSTPDTQYF. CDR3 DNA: TGTGCCAGCAGCCAATCGACGCCAGATACGCAGTATTTT.

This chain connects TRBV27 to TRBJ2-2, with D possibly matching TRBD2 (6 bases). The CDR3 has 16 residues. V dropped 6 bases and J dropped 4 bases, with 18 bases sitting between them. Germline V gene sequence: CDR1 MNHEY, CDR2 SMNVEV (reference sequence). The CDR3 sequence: CASRLSGTEGTGELFF. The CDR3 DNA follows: TGTGCCAGCAGACTTTCAGGGACTGAGGGCACCGGGGAGCTGTTTTTT.

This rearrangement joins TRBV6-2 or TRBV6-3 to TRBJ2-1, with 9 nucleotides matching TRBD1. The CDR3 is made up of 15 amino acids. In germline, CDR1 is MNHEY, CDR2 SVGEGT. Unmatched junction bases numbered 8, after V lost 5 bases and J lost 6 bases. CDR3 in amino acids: CASSSRDREGNEQFF. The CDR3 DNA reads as TGTGCCAGCAGTAGCCGGGACAGGGAGGGCAATGAGCAGTTCTTC.

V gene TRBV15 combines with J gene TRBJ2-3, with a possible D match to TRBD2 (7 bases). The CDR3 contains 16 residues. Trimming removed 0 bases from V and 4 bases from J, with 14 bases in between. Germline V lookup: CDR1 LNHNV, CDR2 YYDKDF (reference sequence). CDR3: CATSREGGQLADTQYF. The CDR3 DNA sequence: TGTGCCACCAGCAGAGAGGGGGGGCAGCTTGCAGATACGCAGTATTTT.

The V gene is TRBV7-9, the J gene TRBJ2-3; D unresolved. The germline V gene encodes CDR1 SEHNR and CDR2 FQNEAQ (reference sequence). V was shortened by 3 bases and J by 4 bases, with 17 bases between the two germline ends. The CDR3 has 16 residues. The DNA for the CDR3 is TGTGCCAGCAGCTTCCTGAACCAGCCCCATCCAGATACGCAGTATTTT. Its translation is CASSFLNQPHPDTQYF.